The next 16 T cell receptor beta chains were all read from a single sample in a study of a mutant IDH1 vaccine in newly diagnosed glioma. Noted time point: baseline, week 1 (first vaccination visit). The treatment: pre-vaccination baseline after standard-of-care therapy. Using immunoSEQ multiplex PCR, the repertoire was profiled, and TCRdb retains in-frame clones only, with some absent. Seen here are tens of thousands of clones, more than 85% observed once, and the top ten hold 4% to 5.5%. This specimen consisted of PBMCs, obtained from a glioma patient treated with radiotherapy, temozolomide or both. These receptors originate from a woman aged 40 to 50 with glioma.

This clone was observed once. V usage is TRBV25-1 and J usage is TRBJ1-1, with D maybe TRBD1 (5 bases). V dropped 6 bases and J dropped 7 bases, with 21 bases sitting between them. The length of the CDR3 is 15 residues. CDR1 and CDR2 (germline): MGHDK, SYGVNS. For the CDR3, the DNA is TGTGCCAGCAGCGACCGTGGGACGAACGATCTTGAAGCTTTCTTT. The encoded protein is CASSDRGTNDLEAFF.

The CDR3: CASSPRLAGGPWWNEQFF. DNA for the CDR3: TGTGCCAGCAGCCCTCGACTAGCGGGAGGCCCCTGGTGGAATGAGCAGTTCTTC. The V and J genes are TRBV5-8 and TRBJ2-1, with 13 bases that match TRBD2. CDR1 and CDR2 from the germline V gene are SGHTS and YDEGEE. Losses at the gene ends were 4 bases for V and 7 bases for J; bases not matched to a gene: 14. The CDR3 has 18 amino acids.

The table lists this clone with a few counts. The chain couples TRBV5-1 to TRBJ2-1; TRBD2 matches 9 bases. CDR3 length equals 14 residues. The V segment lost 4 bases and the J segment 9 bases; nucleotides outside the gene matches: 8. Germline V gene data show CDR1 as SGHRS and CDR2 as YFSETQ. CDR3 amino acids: CASSPGVAGAEQFF. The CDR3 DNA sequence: TGCGCCAGCAGCCCCGGGGTAGCGGGAGCTGAGCAGTTCTTC. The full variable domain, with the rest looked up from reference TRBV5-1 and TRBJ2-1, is KAGVTQTPRYLIKTRGQQVTLSCSPISGHRSVSWYQQTPGQGLQFLFEYFSETQRNKGNFPGRFSGRQFSNSRSEMNVSTLELGDSALYLCASSPGVAGAEQFFGPGTRLTVL.

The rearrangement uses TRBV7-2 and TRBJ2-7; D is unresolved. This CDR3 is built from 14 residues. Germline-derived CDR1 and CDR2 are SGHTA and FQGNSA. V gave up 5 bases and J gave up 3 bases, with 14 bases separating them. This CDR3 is CASSVFSSNYEQYF. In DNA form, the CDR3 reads TGTGCCAGCAGCGTCTTCTCCTCAAACTACGAGCAGTACTTC. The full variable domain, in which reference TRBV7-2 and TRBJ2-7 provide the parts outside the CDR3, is GAGVSQSPSNKVTEKGKDVELRCDPISGHTALYWYRQSLGQGLEFLIYFQGNSAPDKSGLPSDRFSAERTGGSVSTLTIQRTQQEDSAVYLCASSVFSSNYEQYFGPGTRLTVT.

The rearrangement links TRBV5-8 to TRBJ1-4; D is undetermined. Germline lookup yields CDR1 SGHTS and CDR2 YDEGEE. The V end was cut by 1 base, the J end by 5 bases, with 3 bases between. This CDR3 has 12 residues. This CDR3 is CASSLQNEKLFF. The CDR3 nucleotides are TGTGCCAGCAGCTTGCAGAATGAAAAACTGTTTTTT.

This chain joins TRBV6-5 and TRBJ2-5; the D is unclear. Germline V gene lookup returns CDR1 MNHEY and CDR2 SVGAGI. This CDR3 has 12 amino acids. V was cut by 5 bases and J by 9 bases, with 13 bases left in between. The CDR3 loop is CASSPAAVPQYF. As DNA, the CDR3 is TGTGCCAGCAGTCCTGCGGCGGTTCCCCAGTACTTC.

This CDR3 is CASSPGQGETQYF. The CDR3 DNA is TGTGCCAGCTCACCCGGACAGGGAGAGACCCAGTACTTC. The rearrangement links TRBV18 to TRBJ2-5; TRBD1 matches 8 bases. This CDR3 is 13 amino acids long. Germline CDR1 is KGHSH and CDR2 is LQKENI. Trimming took 3 bases from V and 4 from J; bases not matched to a gene: 1.

CDR3 protein: CASSPDPTGELFF. DNA of the CDR3: TGCGCCAGCAGCCCGGACCCCACCGGGGAGCTGTTTTTT. The genes are TRBV4-3 and TRBJ2-2; D is ambiguous. Germline V gives CDR1 LGHNA, CDR2 YSLEER. The CDR3 covers 13 residues. Deletions cut 4 bases from V and 4 bases from J, with 7 bases between.

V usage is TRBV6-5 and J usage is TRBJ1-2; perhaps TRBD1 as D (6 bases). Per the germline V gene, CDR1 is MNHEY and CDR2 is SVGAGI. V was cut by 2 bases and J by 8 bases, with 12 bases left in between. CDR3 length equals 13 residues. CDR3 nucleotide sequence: TGTGCCAGCAGTTACCGCGCAGGGGAGGGCTACACCTTC. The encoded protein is CASSYRAGEGYTF.

CDR3 loop: CASSYSLANNEQFF. CDR3 sequence (DNA): TGTGCCAGCAGTTACTCGCTAGCGAACAATGAGCAGTTCTTC. The chain combines TRBV6-6 with TRBJ2-1; weak D call: TRBD2 (6 bases). The CDR3 contains 14 residues. The V gene lost 0 bases and the J gene lost 5 bases, with 8 bases spanning the gap. Germline V gives CDR1 MNHNY, CDR2 SVGAGI (reference sequence).

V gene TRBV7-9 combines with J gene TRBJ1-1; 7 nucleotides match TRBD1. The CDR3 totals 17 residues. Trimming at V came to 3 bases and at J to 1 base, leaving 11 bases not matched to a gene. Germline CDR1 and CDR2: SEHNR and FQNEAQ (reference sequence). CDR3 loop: CASSFSRWGQPNTEAFF. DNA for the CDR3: TGTGCCAGCAGCTTTAGCCGCTGGGGACAGCCGAACACTGAAGCTTTCTTT.

The CDR3 nucleotides read TGTGCCAGCAGTGAAGATGGGGGCGCCCGTTTGTATGGCTACACCTTC. Its translation is CASSEDGGARLYGYTF. This rearrangement joins TRBV6-1 to TRBJ1-2; tentatively, D is TRBD1 (6 bases). CDR3 length equals 16 residues. Trimming took 1 base from V and 5 from J, leaving 17 bases between them. Germline assignment: CDR1 MNHNS and CDR2 SASEGT.

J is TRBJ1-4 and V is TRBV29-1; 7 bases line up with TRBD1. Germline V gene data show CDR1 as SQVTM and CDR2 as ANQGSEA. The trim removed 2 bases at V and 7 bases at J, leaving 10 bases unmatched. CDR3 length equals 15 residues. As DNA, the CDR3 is TGCAGCGTTGAATTGCCGGGACAGCCGGGTGAAAAACTGTTTTTT. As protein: CSVELPGQPGEKLFF.

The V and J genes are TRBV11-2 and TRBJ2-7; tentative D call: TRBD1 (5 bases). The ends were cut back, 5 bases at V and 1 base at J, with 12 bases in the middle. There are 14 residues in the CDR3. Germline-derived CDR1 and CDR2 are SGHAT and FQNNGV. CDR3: CASSPRQTSYEQYF. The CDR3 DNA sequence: TGTGCCAGCAGCCCCCGACAGACATCCTACGAGCAGTACTTC.

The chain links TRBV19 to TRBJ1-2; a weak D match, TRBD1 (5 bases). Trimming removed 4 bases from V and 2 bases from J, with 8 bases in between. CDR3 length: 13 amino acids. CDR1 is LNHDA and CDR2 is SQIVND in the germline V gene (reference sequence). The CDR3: CASSTRDNYGYTF. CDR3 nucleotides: TGTGCCAGTAGTACCCGGGACAACTATGGCTACACCTTC. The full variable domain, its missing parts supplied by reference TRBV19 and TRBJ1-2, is DGGITQSPKYLFRKEGQNVTLSCEQNLNHDAMYWYRQDPGQGLRLIYYSQIVNDFQKGDIAEGYSVSREKKESFPLTVTSAQKNPTAFYLCASSTRDNYGYTFGSGTRLTVV.

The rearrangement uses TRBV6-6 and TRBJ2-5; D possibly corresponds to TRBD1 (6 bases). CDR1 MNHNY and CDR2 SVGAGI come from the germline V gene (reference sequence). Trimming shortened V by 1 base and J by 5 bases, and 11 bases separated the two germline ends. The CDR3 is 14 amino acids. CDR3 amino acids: CASSYLTGMETQYF. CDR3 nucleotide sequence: TGTGCCAGCAGTTACTTAACAGGGATGGAGACCCAGTACTTC.